This TCR beta chain stems from a study of blood T cell repertoires in COVID-19. Only in-frame clones appear in the TCRdb table, and some are missing; sequencing was by immunoSEQ multiplex PCR. Of 200,000 or so clones in the sample, roughly 84% are singletons; the top ten hold roughly a sixth. The material sequenced was peripheral blood. This receptor was identified in a man aged 50 or older with COVID-19, enrolled during active disease.

The CDR3 protein is CASSLVGVVSNQPQHF. DNA of the CDR3: TGTGCCAGCAGCTTAGTAGGGGTAGTTAGCAATCAGCCCCAGCATTTT. This chain uses TRBV7-6 with TRBJ1-5; maybe TRBD1 (5 bases). CDR3 size: 16 residues. The V gene lost 1 base and the J gene lost 0 bases, with 10 bases spanning the gap. Germline V lookup: CDR1 SGHVS, CDR2 FNYEAQ.